The 2 T cell receptor beta chains presented below share a single source sample, sequenced in a study of tumor-infiltrating lymphocytes in primary liver carcinoma. A constant-region primer primed TCR beta cDNA synthesis from 400 to 600 ng of total RNA. Slightly modified ARM-PCR, run as three nested multiplex PCR rounds, produced the TCR beta libraries. TRBV1-TRBV30 forward primers paired with a C-beta reverse primer drove the first two PCR rounds, roughly 9 cycles each. TCRdb redid the calling of the multiplex PCR reads with MiXCR, one entry per CDR3 protein. The data hold about 300,000 distinct CDR3 sequences, with over 55% observed a single time. Researchers drew blood RNA from unsorted whole blood and extracted germline DNA as well. The sample was peripheral blood. The receptors shown here come from a man in his forties with primary liver carcinoma and hepatitis B virus infection.

With regard to this clonotype: The junction differs from germline at one of its ends, possibly a read error. The chain carries TRBV19 and TRBJ1-2, with TRBD1 matching over 8 bases. This CDR3 has 13 amino acids. The V gene's germline CDR1 is LNHDA and CDR2 SQIVND (reference sequence). The CDR3 region has the DNA TGTGCCAGTAGGGGACAGGCCCTCTATGGTTACACCTTC. As protein: CASRGQALYGYTF. The full variable domain, its missing parts supplied by reference TRBV19 and TRBJ1-2, is DGGITQSPKYLFRKEGQNVTLSCEQNLNHDAMYWYRQDPGQGLRLIYYSQIVNDFQKGDIAEGYSVSREKKESFPLTVTSAQKNPTAFYLCASRGQALYGYTFGSGTRLTVV.

On this clonotype: A junction end diverges from the germline sequence, so it may reflect a read error. The V call is TRBV11-2, the J call TRBJ2-7; D is unclear. The CDR3 extends over 14 amino acids. The germline V gene has CDR1 SGHAT and CDR2 FQNNGV. The CDR3 sequence is CTSSPDRATYEQYF. The CDR3 region has the DNA TGTACCAGCAGCCCGGATAGGGCGACCTACGAGCAGTACTTC.